The 30 T cell receptor beta chains given below trace back to one sample, sequenced in a study of CD8 T cells in ankylosing spondylitis (dated by TCRdb to about 2017). General study outcomes and caveats: Blood from ankylosing spondylitis patients appeared to be characterized by a TCR beta motif composed of 7 to 9 highly homologous amino acid variants.

Their antigens are not known. Library prep was done by 5' RACE. TCRdb lists the instrument as Illumina HiSeq 2500. TCRdb reprocessing: public reads trimmed at Q25 with fastp, clones called with MiXCR, in-frame beta chains kept. Rows with one shared CDR3 protein collapse into an entry with the most common genes and DNA. For this sample there are roughly 700,000 distinct CDR3 sequences; 15% to 20% appear just once. The leading ten clones occupy under 20% of the sample. Sequenced input: blood, either unsorted or a sorted T cell fraction (not recorded which). These receptor sequences come from a male donor with ankylosing spondylitis.

This clonotype was counted many times. This chain joins TRBV6-1 and TRBJ1-2; 7 bases fit TRBD1. Trimming at V came to 6 bases and at J to 1 base, leaving 8 bases not matched to a gene. Germline CDR1 reads MNHNS; CDR2 reads SASEGT. The CDR3 has 15 residues. The CDR3 DNA is TGTGCCAGCAGAGACCCGACAGGGATTAACTATGGCTACACCTTC. Amino acid sequence: CASRDPTGINYGYTF.

The chain employs TRBV7-2 and TRBJ2-1; TRBD2 matches 8 bases. The germline gives CDR1 SGHTA, CDR2 FQGNSA. Trimming cost V 5 bases and J 4 bases; bases outside gene matches: 7. This CDR3 region has 15 residues. This chain's CDR3 is CASSPHRGGYNEQFF. CDR3 coding DNA: TGTGCCAGCAGCCCCCACCGGGGGGGATACAATGAGCAGTTCTTC.

This chain links TRBV3-1 with TRBJ2-1; no definite D call. Germline lookup yields CDR1 LGHDT and CDR2 YNNKEL (reference sequence). The CDR3 totals 14 residues. V was trimmed by 0 bases and J by 2 bases, leaving 5 bases between them. CDR3 in amino acids: CASSQDYAYNEQFF. CDR3 nucleotides: TGTGCCAGCAGCCAAGATTACGCCTACAATGAGCAGTTCTTC.

In its sample, this clonotype was seen a few times. The chain employs TRBV24-1 and TRBJ2-2; 9 bases are a match to TRBD2. The CDR3 loop spans 18 amino acids. CDR1 is KGHDR and CDR2 is SFDVKD in the germline V gene. V lost 5 bases, J lost 4 bases, and 13 bases stayed unmatched. CDR3 in amino acids: CATSGPTSSSGVTGELFF. The CDR3 DNA is TGTGCCACCAGTGGGCCCACATCATCTAGCGGGGTCACCGGGGAGCTGTTTTTT.

This clonotype was seen many times. This rearrangement joins TRBV5-1 to TRBJ2-3; D may match TRBD1 or TRBD2 (5 bases each). From germline, CDR1 is SGHRS and CDR2 YFSETQ. The CDR3 has 16 amino acids. V lost 0 bases and J lost 0, with 11 bases in between. CDR3 region: CASSLEGRRSTDTQYF. The DNA of the CDR3 is TGCGCCAGCAGCTTGGAGGGACGGCGCAGCACAGATACGCAGTATTTT. The variable domain in full, with the rest retrieved from reference TRBV5-1 and TRBJ2-3, is KAGVTQTPRYLIKTRGQQVTLSCSPISGHRSVSWYQQTPGQGLQFLFEYFSETQRNKGNFPGRFSGRQFSNSRSEMNVSTLELGDSALYLCASSLEGRRSTDTQYFGPGTRLTVL.

This clonotype appeared a few times. The CDR3 DNA reads TGTGCCAGCAGTGCAAGGGCCAACTATGGCTACACCTTC. Translated, it gives CASSARANYGYTF. The genes are TRBV25-1 and TRBJ1-2; D is unclear. This CDR3 spans 13 amino acids. Germline V gene sequence: CDR1 MGHDK, CDR2 SYGVNS. V was clipped by 4 bases and J by 2 bases, with 8 bases between them.

The chain recombines TRBV27 with TRBJ2-7; D remains unclear. The CDR3 sequence is 14 residues long. Germline CDR1 and CDR2: MNHEY and SMNVEV (reference sequence). Trimming left V 2 bases short and J 2 bases short, with 10 bases between. Here the CDR3 reads CASSLIGPPYEQYF. CDR3 nucleotide sequence: TGTGCCAGCAGTTTAATTGGTCCTCCCTACGAGCAGTACTTC.

The V gene is TRBV13, the J gene TRBJ2-5, with a possible D match to TRBD2 (6 bases). The length of the CDR3 is 15 residues. From germline, CDR1 is PRHDT and CDR2 FYEKMQ (reference sequence). V lost 1 base and J lost 4, with 13 bases in between. CDR3 sequence: CASSLVASASETQYF. In DNA, the CDR3 is TGTGCCAGCAGCTTAGTGGCTAGCGCATCAGAGACCCAGTACTTC.

CDR3 residues: CSAKTSGSSYEQYF. The CDR3 DNA is TGCAGTGCGAAAACTAGCGGGAGCTCCTACGAGCAGTACTTC. The chain couples TRBV20-1 to TRBJ2-7; 11 nucleotides agree with TRBD2. The length of the CDR3 is 14 residues. Looked up from germline, CDR1 is DFQATT and CDR2 is SNEGSKA (reference sequence). Trimming removed 6 bases from V and 0 bases from J; junction bases left unmatched: 4.

The table lists this clonotype with a few counts. J is TRBJ1-5 and V is TRBV6-2 or TRBV6-3; tentatively, D is TRBD1 (6 bases). Trimming removed 3 bases at V and 6 bases at J, with 12 bases between. The CDR3 sequence is 14 residues long. Germline-derived CDR1 and CDR2 are MNHEY and SVGEGT. CDR3 sequence: CASSYHREGQPQHF. The CDR3 region has the DNA TGTGCCAGCAGTTATCACAGGGAGGGTCAGCCCCAGCATTTT.

This clonotype came up a few times. The CDR3 loop is CASSPGTGGSLTGEKLFF. CDR3 nucleotide sequence: TGTGCCAGCAGTCCAGGGACAGGAGGTAGCCTTACAGGTGAAAAACTGTTTTTT. The rearrangement joins TRBV12-3 or TRBV12-4 to TRBJ1-4; 8 positions match TRBD1. Losses at the gene ends were 5 bases for V and 7 bases for J; bases not matched to a gene: 18. The CDR3 totals 18 residues.

The V gene is TRBV19, the J gene TRBJ2-2; D possibly corresponds to TRBD2 (6 bases). The CDR3 spans 17 residues. Germline V CDR1 and CDR2: LNHDA, SQIVND (reference sequence). The V and J ends lost 2 bases and 0 bases respectively, with 13 bases between them. This chain's CDR3 is CASSISAGPANTGELFF. The CDR3 region has the DNA TGTGCCAGTAGTATAAGCGCGGGACCAGCGAACACCGGGGAGCTGTTTTTT.

This clonotype was picked up a small number of times. The CDR3 DNA sequence: TGTGCCAGCAGCTTAGAAGGGGAGGTCACTGAAGCTTTCTTT. Encoded protein: CASSLEGEVTEAFF. The chain employs TRBV7-2 and TRBJ1-1; the D gene is possibly TRBD1 (5 bases). Germline assignment: CDR1 SGHTA and CDR2 FQGNSA. Trimming shortened V by 1 base and J by 4 bases, and 10 bases separated the two germline ends. The CDR3 runs 14 residues. Variable domain in full (rest from reference TRBV7-2 and TRBJ1-1): GAGVSQSPSNKVTEKGKDVELRCDPISGHTALYWYRQSLGQGLEFLIYFQGNSAPDKSGLPSDRFSAERTGGSVSTLTIQRTQQEDSAVYLCASSLEGEVTEAFFGQGTRLTVV.

This clonotype was seen more than once but under ten times. The chain carries TRBV6-1 and TRBJ2-7; D might be TRBD2 (6 bases). Germline V lookup: CDR1 MNHNS, CDR2 SASEGT. The ends were cut back, 8 bases at V and 3 bases at J, with 8 bases in the middle. The length of the CDR3 is 11 residues. In nucleotides, the CDR3 is TGTGCCAGCGGGGGGTTCTACGAGCAGTACTTC. Protein sequence: CASGGFYEQYF.

Ten or more counts support this clonotype. V usage is TRBV27 and J usage is TRBJ2-1; 10 nucleotides line up with TRBD2. J lost 2 bases, V lost 6 bases, and 4 bases had no gene match. Germline CDR1 reads MNHEY; CDR2 reads SMNVEV (reference sequence). The CDR3 is 15 residues long. CDR3 DNA sequence: TGTGCCAGCAGCCCCGGGACTAGCGCCTACAATGAGCAGTTCTTC. Amino acid sequence: CASSPGTSAYNEQFF.

The chain links TRBV18 to TRBJ2-1; possibly TRBD2 for D (6 bases). The germline gives CDR1 KGHSH, CDR2 LQKENI. The CDR3 covers 16 residues. Trimming shortened V by 0 bases and J by 4 bases, and 13 bases separated the two germline ends. CDR3 bases: TGTGCCAGCTCACCACCGGGGGTAGCGGTATACAATGAGCAGTTCTTC. This encodes CASSPPGVAVYNEQFF.

This clonotype was detected only a few times. Here the CDR3 reads CASSQEHRGPYEQYF. Written as DNA, the CDR3 is TGCGCCAGCAGCCAAGAACACCGGGGTCCCTACGAGCAGTACTTC. The V call is TRBV4-1, the J call TRBJ2-7, with D possibly matching TRBD2 (5 bases). CDR1 is MGHRA and CDR2 is YSYEKL in the germline V gene. The CDR3 extends over 15 amino acids. V lost 0 bases and J 2 bases, leaving 11 bases between the germline ends.

This chain uses TRBV6-5 with TRBJ1-2; D remains unclear. The CDR3 sequence is 13 residues long. Between the trimmed V and J ends, which lost 5 bases and 1 base, there was a span of 8 bases. The germline V gene encodes CDR1 MNHEY and CDR2 SVGAGI. The CDR3 DNA reads TGTGCCAGCAGTAATCAGAATAACTATGGCTACACCTTC. This gives the protein CASSNQNNYGYTF.

The chain uses TRBV19 and TRBJ2-1; possibly TRBD1 for D (6 bases). V lost 10 bases and J 0 bases, leaving 16 bases between the germline ends. Germline CDR1 LNHDA, CDR2 SQIVND (reference sequence). The CDR3 runs 15 residues. The CDR3, as DNA: TGTGCCACCCGAAACGGACAGAGCTCCTACAATGAGCAGTTCTTC. This gives the protein CATRNGQSSYNEQFF. Full variable domain (outside the CDR3, taken from reference TRBV19 and TRBJ2-1): DGGITQSPKYLFRKEGQNVTLSCEQNLNHDAMYWYRQDPGQGLRLIYYSQIVNDFQKGDIAEGYSVSREKKESFPLTVTSAQKNPTAFYLCATRNGQSSYNEQFFGPGTRLTVL.

The V gene is TRBV4-2, the J gene TRBJ2-3, with TRBD1 matching 7 bases. The CDR3 has 17 residues. The junction had 9 bases not matched to a gene; V was cut back by 0 bases and J by 3 bases. Looked up from germline, CDR1 is LGHNA and CDR2 is YNFKEQ. CDR3 bases: TGTGCCAGCAGCCAAGATCAAGGGACAGCTGATACAGATACGCAGTATTTT. Encoded protein: CASSQDQGTADTDTQYF.

The chain couples TRBV12-3 or TRBV12-4 to TRBJ2-5, with D possibly matching TRBD1 (6 bases). This CDR3 spans 19 amino acids. V was clipped by 5 bases and J by 0 bases, with 25 bases between them. Here the CDR3 DNA reads TGTGCCAGCAGTCAGGACAGTTTCGGAGGCGAGGTGTACCAAGAGACCCAGTACTTC. Translation gives CASSQDSFGGEVYQETQYF.

The rearrangement joins TRBV30 to TRBJ2-7, with D possibly matching TRBD2 (5 bases). The germline gives CDR1 GTSNPN, CDR2 SVGIG (reference sequence). The CDR3 extends over 14 amino acids. With 4 bases removed from V and 1 base from J, the gap between germline ends came to 14 bases. CDR3 nucleotide sequence: TGTGCCTGGACTGAGAGGGAGTTATCCTACGAGCAGTACTTC. The encoded protein is CAWTERELSYEQYF.

The chain recombines TRBV4-1 with TRBJ2-1, with 12 bases matching TRBD1. CDR1 is MGHRA and CDR2 is YSYEKL in the germline V gene. V shed 4 bases and J 15 bases; nucleotides not matched to a gene: 16. This CDR3 spans 16 amino acids. DNA of the CDR3: TGCGCCAGCAGCCCTACGGGGACAGGGGGCCAATCGATCAGGTTCTTC. This sequence encodes CASSPTGTGGQSIRFF.

The count of this clonotype is one. The V gene is TRBV11-2, the J gene TRBJ2-1; 7 nucleotides agree with TRBD1. With V trimmed by 4 bases and J by 1 base, 10 bases remained unmatched. There are 17 residues in the CDR3. Germline CDR1 reads SGHAT; CDR2 reads FQNNGV. CDR3 protein: CASSSMPGTDSYNEQFF. For the CDR3, the DNA is TGTGCCAGCAGCTCTATGCCCGGGACAGATTCCTACAATGAGCAGTTCTTC.

This clonotype was seen a handful of times. V and J are TRBV11-2 and TRBJ2-7; 14 bases agree with TRBD2. Trimming cost V 2 bases and J 0 bases; bases outside gene matches: 15. Germline V gives CDR1 SGHAT, CDR2 FQNNGV. There are 21 residues in the CDR3. CDR3 in DNA: TGTGCCAGCAGCTTATACCCCAAGACTAGCGGGAGGGCCGGGAACTCCTACGAGCAGTACTTC. Its translation is CASSLYPKTSGRAGNSYEQYF.

This chain connects TRBV5-1 to TRBJ2-1; TRBD2 matches 9 bases. CDR3 length: 15 residues. V was clipped by 0 bases and J by 7 bases; unmatched bases: 5. Germline CDR1 reads SGHRS; CDR2 reads YFSETQ. The CDR3 DNA sequence: TGCGCCAGCAGCTTGGGGGCTAGCGGGGAAAATGAGCAGTTCTTC. Its protein product is CASSLGASGENEQFF. The complete variable domain, with remaining parts taken from reference TRBV5-1 and TRBJ2-1, reads KAGVTQTPRYLIKTRGQQVTLSCSPISGHRSVSWYQQTPGQGLQFLFEYFSETQRNKGNFPGRFSGRQFSNSRSEMNVSTLELGDSALYLCASSLGASGENEQFFGPGTRLTVL.

There are a few counts of this clonotype. The rearrangement joins TRBV5-6 to TRBJ2-1; 7 bases line up with TRBD2. CDR1 SGHDT and CDR2 YYEEEE come from the germline V gene. The V and J ends lost 1 base and 8 bases, in that order; junction bases with no gene match: 9. The CDR3 is 15 residues long. The CDR3 sequence is CASSLTSDPVDEQFF. The DNA of the CDR3 is TGTGCCAGCAGCTTGACTAGCGACCCGGTGGATGAGCAGTTCTTC. The whole variable domain, filled in from reference TRBV5-6 and TRBJ2-1, reads DAGVTQSPTHLIKTRGQQVTLRCSPKSGHDTVSWYQQALGQGPQFIFQYYEEEERQRGNFPDRFSGHQFPNYSSELNVNALLLGDSALYLCASSLTSDPVDEQFFGPGTRLTVL.

This clonotype was picked up one time. J is TRBJ2-1 and V is TRBV11-2, with TRBD2 matching 12 bases. Germline CDR1 reads SGHAT; CDR2 reads FQNNGV. The junction had 5 bases not matched to a gene; V was cut back by 5 bases and J by 9 bases. CDR3 length equals 14 residues. The CDR3 reads CASSRLAGVVEQFF. For the CDR3, the DNA is TGTGCCAGCAGCCGACTAGCGGGAGTGGTTGAGCAGTTCTTC.

This chain uses TRBV2 with TRBJ2-7; 12 nucleotides align to TRBD2. This CDR3 is 14 amino acids long. The V gene's germline CDR1 is SNHLY and CDR2 FYNNEI. V lost 7 bases to trimming and J lost 5 bases; unmatched junction nucleotides: 6. CDR3 bases: TGTGCCAGCAAGGGACTAGCGGGTCCGCACGAGCAGTACTTC. Protein sequence: CASKGLAGPHEQYF.

This clonotype was seen a few times. The chain links TRBV20-1 to TRBJ2-5; 8 bases are shared with TRBD2. V shed 5 bases and J 7 bases; nucleotides not matched to a gene: 15. The germline V gene encodes CDR1 DFQATT and CDR2 SNEGSKA (reference sequence). The CDR3 has 15 amino acids. CDR3 residues: CSAVLSGTGLGTQYF. The CDR3 region has the DNA TGCAGTGCTGTCCTTAGCGGGACCGGGCTAGGGACCCAGTACTTC.